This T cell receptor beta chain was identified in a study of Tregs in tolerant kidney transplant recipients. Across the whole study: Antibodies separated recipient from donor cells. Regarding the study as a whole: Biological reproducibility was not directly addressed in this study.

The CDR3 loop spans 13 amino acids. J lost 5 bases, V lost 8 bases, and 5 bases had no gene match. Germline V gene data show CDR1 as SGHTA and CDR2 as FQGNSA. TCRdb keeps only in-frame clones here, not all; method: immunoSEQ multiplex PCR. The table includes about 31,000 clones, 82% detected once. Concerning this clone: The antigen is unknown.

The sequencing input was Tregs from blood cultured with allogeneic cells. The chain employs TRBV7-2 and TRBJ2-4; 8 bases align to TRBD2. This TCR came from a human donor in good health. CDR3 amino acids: CASAFSGENIQYF. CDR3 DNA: TGTGCCAGCGCGTTTAGCGGGGAAAACATTCAGTACTTC. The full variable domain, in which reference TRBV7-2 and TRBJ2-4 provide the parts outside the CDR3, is GAGVSQSPSNKVTEKGKDVELRCDPISGHTALYWYRQSLGQGLEFLIYFQGNSAPDKSGLPSDRFSAERTGGSVSTLTIQRTQQEDSAVYLCASAFSGENIQYFGAGTRLSVL.